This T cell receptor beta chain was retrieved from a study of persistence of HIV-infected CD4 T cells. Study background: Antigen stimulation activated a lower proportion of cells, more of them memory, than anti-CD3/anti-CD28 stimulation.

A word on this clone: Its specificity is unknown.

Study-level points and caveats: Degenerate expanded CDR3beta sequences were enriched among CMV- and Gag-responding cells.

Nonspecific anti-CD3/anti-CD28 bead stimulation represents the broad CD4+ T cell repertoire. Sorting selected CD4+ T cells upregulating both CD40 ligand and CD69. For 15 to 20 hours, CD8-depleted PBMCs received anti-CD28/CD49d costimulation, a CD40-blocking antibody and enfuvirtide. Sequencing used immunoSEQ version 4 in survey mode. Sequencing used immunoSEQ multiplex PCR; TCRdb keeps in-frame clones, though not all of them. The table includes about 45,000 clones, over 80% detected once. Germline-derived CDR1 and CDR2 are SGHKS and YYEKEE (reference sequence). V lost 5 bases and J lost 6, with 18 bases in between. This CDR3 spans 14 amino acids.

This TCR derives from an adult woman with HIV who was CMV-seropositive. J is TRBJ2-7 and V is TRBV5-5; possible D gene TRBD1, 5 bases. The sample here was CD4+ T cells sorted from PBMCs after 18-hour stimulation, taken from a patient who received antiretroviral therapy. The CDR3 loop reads CASSPRQFPSEQYF. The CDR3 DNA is TGTGCCAGCAGTCCGAGACAGTTCCCTTCCGAGCAGTACTTC.